This T cell receptor beta chain was obtained from a study of blood T cells in healthy people across ages. Study results and limitations: A strong correlation between TCR beta diversity and naive T cell percentage was seen. Long-lived and aged donors differed, with more naive CD4+ cells and higher diversity in the long-lived.

PCR was performed a second time for about 7 to 12 cycles using a sample-barcoded 5' primer and a J-beta primer mix. Via MiXCR, TCRdb re-called the 5' RACE reads, giving one row per CDR3 protein. The sample has more than 1,400,000 distinct CDR3 sequences, approximately 42% seen once. Remarks on this clonotype: What it binds is not known.

Sequenced material: blood. This TCR was recovered from a young woman in good health.

CDR3 coding DNA: TGTGCCAGCAGTGTACGGGGTACGAGCAATCAGCCCCAGCATTTT. The encoded protein is CASSVRGTSNQPQHF. This chain joins TRBV6-6 and TRBJ1-5; no reliable D call. The CDR3 has 15 amino acids. Trimming removed 5 bases at V and 1 base at J, with 12 bases between. Per the germline V gene, CDR1 is MNHNY and CDR2 is SVGAGI (reference sequence).